The 15 T cell receptor beta chains given below trace back to one sample, sequenced in a study of shared clonotypes between healthy human individuals. The data were produced by immunoSEQ multiplex PCR, yet TCRdb's version contains in-frame clones alone and is incomplete. The sample lists 1,400,000 or so clones; around 98.5% were seen once. The sequenced sample was naive CD4+ T cells sorted from blood. Specified subset: CD45RA+ positively selected. Receptors originate from a man aged 25 to 40 in good health.

This rearrangement joins TRBV10-3 to TRBJ2-7; 8 positions match TRBD1. V lost 0 bases, J lost 2 bases, and 9 bases stayed unmatched. Germline V lookup: CDR1 ENHRY, CDR2 SYGVKD. The CDR3 is 17 amino acids. The CDR3 sequence is CAISESPRGTGAYEQYF. The CDR3 DNA is TGTGCCATCAGTGAGTCCCCTCGCGGGACAGGAGCCTACGAGCAGTACTTC.

The genes are TRBV10-3 and TRBJ2-3; possible D gene TRBD2, 5 bases. The ends were cut back, 1 base at V and 2 bases at J, with 10 bases in the middle. The length of the CDR3 is 15 residues. The germline gives CDR1 ENHRY, CDR2 SYGVKD. CDR3 loop: CAISEFRDPTDTQYF. CDR3 sequence (DNA): TGTGCCATCAGTGAGTTCCGGGATCCCACAGATACGCAGTATTTT.

The genes are TRBV14 and TRBJ2-4; 12 nucleotides match TRBD1. J gave up 1 base and V 1 base, and 11 bases lay outside the gene matches. The CDR3 is 20 residues long. CDR1 SGHDN and CDR2 FVKESK come from the germline V gene. The CDR3 nucleotides are TGTGCCAGCAGCCAAGGGCACCGGGACAGGGGGCGTCGGGCCAAAAACATTCAGTACTTC. The encoded protein is CASSQGHRDRGRRAKNIQYF. The whole variable domain, filled in from reference TRBV14 and TRBJ2-4, reads EAGVTQFPSHSVIEKGQTVTLRCDPISGHDNLYWYRRVMGKEIKFLLHFVKESKQDESGMPNNRFLAERTGGTYSTLKVQPAELEDSGVYFCASSQGHRDRGRRAKNIQYFGAGTRLSVL.

The V gene is TRBV28, the J gene TRBJ2-7, with 8 bases lining up with TRBD1. The V gene's germline CDR1 is MDHEN and CDR2 SYDVKM. Germline trimming cut 6 bases from V and 2 bases from J; bases unmatched to any gene: 6. CDR3 length: 14 residues. The CDR3 coding sequence is TGTGCCAGCAGATTGACAGGGGAGCCCTACGAGCAGTACTTC. It is translated as CASRLTGEPYEQYF.

This chain connects TRBV5-1 to TRBJ1-1; D gene unclear. Trimming took off 4 bases at V and 1 base at J, with 14 bases between the two ends. Germline V gene lookup returns CDR1 SGHRS and CDR2 YFSETQ. This CDR3 spans 15 amino acids. CDR3 coding DNA: TGCGCCAGCAGCCAGCTGGCCGCGGGGAACACTGAAGCTTTCTTT. It translates to CASSQLAAGNTEAFF.

The chain carries TRBV6-6 and TRBJ2-7; a possible D gene is TRBD1 (6 bases). The germline CDR1 and CDR2 sequences are MNHNY and SVGAGI (reference sequence). CDR3 length: 13 amino acids. Trimming stripped 6 bases from V and 3 bases from J, with 12 bases between. CDR3 DNA sequence: TGTGCCAGCAGACATACAGGGCTCTACGAGCAGTACTTC. This gives the protein CASRHTGLYEQYF.

This clone was recorded once. V gene TRBV18 combines with J gene TRBJ2-7; D possibly uses TRBD1 or TRBD2 (6 bases each). The V and J ends lost 3 bases and 0 bases respectively, with 15 bases between them. The germline V gene encodes CDR1 KGHSH and CDR2 LQKENI. The CDR3 runs to 16 residues. The CDR3 nucleotides are TGTGCCAGCTCACCCAGAGAGGGGGGAGGCTCCTACGAGCAGTACTTC. This sequence encodes CASSPREGGGSYEQYF.

The chain links TRBV28 to TRBJ2-7, with 9 bases aligning to TRBD1. Germline V gene lookup returns CDR1 MDHEN and CDR2 SYDVKM. V lost 3 bases to trimming and J lost 2 bases; unmatched junction nucleotides: 8. The CDR3 runs 16 residues. As DNA, the CDR3 is TGTGCCAGCAGTTTCTTATTGGGACAGGGTCCCTACGAGCAGTACTTC. This gives the protein CASSFLLGQGPYEQYF.

The gene calls are TRBV15 and TRBJ1-5; D uncertain. Germline V gives CDR1 LNHNV, CDR2 YYDKDF (reference sequence). The CDR3 spans 18 residues. V was pared by 5 bases and J by 0 bases, with 20 bases between. For the CDR3, the DNA is TGTGCCACCAGCCGACACACCCTTAGAACGTATAGCAATCAGCCCCAGCATTTT. Encoded protein: CATSRHTLRTYSNQPQHF.

DNA of the CDR3: TGTGCCAGCAGTGTCCCACTAGGTCCCGTTTACGAGCAGTACTTC. As protein: CASSVPLGPVYEQYF. The chain carries TRBV28 and TRBJ2-7, with D possibly matching TRBD2 (5 bases). The CDR3 runs 15 residues. Germline V gene sequence: CDR1 MDHEN, CDR2 SYDVKM. V lost 5 bases and J lost 4, with 18 bases in between.

V and J are TRBV9 and TRBJ1-2; D not resolved. V gave up 3 bases and J gave up 8 bases, with 8 bases separating them. This CDR3 is 11 amino acids long. Germline CDR1 SGDLS, CDR2 YYNGEE. The CDR3 loop is CASSGGGGYTF. CDR3 in DNA: TGTGCCAGCAGCGGCGGCGGCGGCTACACCTTC.

This rearrangement joins TRBV19 to TRBJ1-5; TRBD1 is a possible D gene (6 bases). CDR1 and CDR2 (germline): LNHDA, SQIVND (reference sequence). This CDR3 region has 12 residues. V was shortened by 5 bases and J by 12 bases, with 14 bases between the two germline ends. The CDR3 here is CASSGWDNIQHF. CDR3 coding DNA: TGTGCCAGTAGTGGGTGGGACAATATCCAGCATTTT.

The V and J genes are TRBV5-1 and TRBJ2-5; 11 nucleotides align to TRBD1. The germline gives CDR1 SGHRS, CDR2 YFSETQ. CDR3 size: 16 residues. Germline trimming cut 3 bases from V and 5 bases from J; bases unmatched to any gene: 9. The CDR3 reads CASSSAGTGGSETQYF. DNA of the CDR3: TGCGCCAGCAGCTCCGCCGGGACAGGGGGTAGTGAGACCCAGTACTTC.

This chain links TRBV11-2 with TRBJ2-3, with 11 nucleotides matching TRBD2. V gave up 2 bases and J gave up 2 bases; unmatched junction bases: 9. The CDR3 contains 18 residues. CDR1 is SGHAT and CDR2 is FQNNGV in the germline V gene. CDR3 residues: CASSLRLAGGRSTDTQYF. CDR3 coding DNA: TGTGCCAGCAGCTTACGCCTAGCGGGAGGAAGATCCACAGATACGCAGTATTTT.

Details on this clone: Other DNA variants within this sample encode the same CDR3. The CDR3 nucleotides are TGTGCCAGCAGCGTAGGACAGGGGACGCCCTACGAGCAGTACTTC. This translates into CASSVGQGTPYEQYF. The genes are TRBV9 and TRBJ2-7, with TRBD1 matching over 8 bases. Germline V gene lookup returns CDR1 SGDLS and CDR2 YYNGEE. The CDR3 loop spans 15 amino acids. Germline trimming cut 0 bases from V and 2 bases from J; bases unmatched to any gene: 4.